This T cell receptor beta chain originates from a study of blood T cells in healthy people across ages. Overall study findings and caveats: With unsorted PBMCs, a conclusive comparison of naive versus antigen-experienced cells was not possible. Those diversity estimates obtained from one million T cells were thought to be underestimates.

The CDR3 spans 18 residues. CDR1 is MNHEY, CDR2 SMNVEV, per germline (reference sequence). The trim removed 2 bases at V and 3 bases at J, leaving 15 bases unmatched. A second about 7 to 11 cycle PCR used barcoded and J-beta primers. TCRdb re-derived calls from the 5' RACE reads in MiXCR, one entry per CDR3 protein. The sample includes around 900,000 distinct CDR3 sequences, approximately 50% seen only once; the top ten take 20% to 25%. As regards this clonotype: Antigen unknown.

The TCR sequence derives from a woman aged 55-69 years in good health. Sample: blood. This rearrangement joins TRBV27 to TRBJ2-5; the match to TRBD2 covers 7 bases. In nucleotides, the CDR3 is TGTGCCAGCAGTTTAAGGACTAGTCAACTAGGCACGAAAGAGACCCAGTACTTC. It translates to CASSLRTSQLGTKETQYF.